A selection of T cell receptor beta chains follows, all from one sample in a study of blood T cell repertoires in COVID-19. The data were produced by immunoSEQ multiplex PCR, yet TCRdb's version contains in-frame clones alone and is incomplete. The table includes roughly 190,000 clones, over 80% detected once. Sequenced input: peripheral blood. The receptors derive from an older woman with COVID-19, enrolled during active disease. The CDR3 runs from the conserved cysteine through the conserved F or W. The D gene is left open where the match is weak. The size entry is marked missing in some rows and otherwise reads once, few, many or a size class.

CDR3 DNA | CDR3 protein | V gene | D gene | clone size | J gene
TGTGCCAGCAGCAAAGCAGGGGGTAATTCACCCCTCCACTTT | CASSKAGGNSPLHF | TRBV21-1 | . | . | TRBJ1-6
TGTGCCAGCAACTGGGACTTTTCGAACACCGGGGAGCTGTTTTTT | CASNWDFSNTGELFF | TRBV6-5 | . | . | TRBJ2-2
TGTGCCAGCACCACTAGCGGGGGGGAGGGAGATACGCAGTATTTT | CASTTSGGEGDTQYF | TRBV5-4 | TRBD2 | . | TRBJ2-3
TGTGCCAGTATGTACCCGGGGGGCAATCAGCCCCAGCATTTT | CASMYPGGNQPQHF | TRBV19 | . | . | TRBJ1-5
TGTGCCAGCAGCCCCGGTCGAGCGGGGGACCTTCAAGAGACCCAGTACTTC | CASSPGRAGDLQETQYF | TRBV9 | TRBD2 | once | TRBJ2-5
TGTGCCACCAGTCAGACAGTCCAAGAGACCCAGTACTTC | CATSQTVQETQYF | TRBV24-1 | . | . | TRBJ2-5
TGCAGCGTTGTGGTATGGGGGGACAGGGACGACACAGATACGCAGTATTTT | CSVVVWGDRDDTDTQYF | TRBV29-1 | TRBD1 | . | TRBJ2-3
TGTGCCAGCAGCCAAACTAGCGGGAGGCCTAGCACAGATACGCAGTATTTT | CASSQTSGRPSTDTQYF | TRBV7-9 | TRBD2 | . | TRBJ2-3
TGTGCCAGCAGCTTCCAGGGGGCGGATGAAGCTTTCTTT | CASSFQGADEAFF | TRBV5-4 | TRBD1 | . | TRBJ1-1
TGTGCCAGCTCGCCCCTCGGGACAGGGGTGAACCGTGATGAGCAGTTCTTC | CASSPLGTGVNRDEQFF | TRBV18 | TRBD1 | once | TRBJ2-1